This T cell receptor (beta chain) appears in the sequencing data of a study of blood T cell repertoires in COVID-19 (dated by TCRdb to about 2020). For the study in its entirety: The collaborator samples originated in the United States, Italy and Spain and spanned the acute and convalescent phases of COVID-19. The material from the prospective study consisted of cDNA or gDNA derived from T cells, B-cell-depleted T cells, or PBMCs. The dataset comprised deeply sampled blood TCRbeta repertoires from subjects exposed to, actively infected with, or recovered from COVID-19. The repertoires were released in a freely available public database intended as a resource for research on the immune response to SARS-CoV-2. The samples were drawn from the first 160 participants of the ongoing ImmuneRACE study and from some 1,300 subjects provided by 6 global collaborators. Sample metadata almost always included a de-identified subject ID, COVID-19 status, age in years and sex. HLA class I and class II types, where available, came from metadata supplied by the sample provider rather than from assay-based typing.

Based on the germline V gene, the CDR1 and CDR2 sequences are MNHEY and SVGEGT. The V and J ends are trimmed by 6 bases and 4 bases, leaving 12 bases between them. The CDR3 holds 14 amino acids from the cysteine to the phenylalanine. The retained sequence is limited to the CDR3, 42 bases, with the frame set at the first base. On the study overall, not on this receptor specifically: Clinical and demographic metadata were provided uncurated, with the amount varying by source and participant.

With regard to this clone: What antigen it recognizes has not been identified. The input lacks base qualities; no much larger clone sits a single base away.

The immunoSEQ Assay, a bias-controlled multiplex PCR, was used to amplify TCRbeta CDR3 regions from genomic DNA. As for the original processing: Nucleated cell counts per sample were estimated from amplification of reference gene primers within the assay. Sequence reads were collapsed and filtered to measure the absolute abundance of every unique TCRbeta CDR3 rearrangement. For each sample, productive Simpson clonality was calculated by taking the square root of Simpson's diversity index across productive rearrangements. TCRdb stores this immuneACCESS table with in-frame sequences only. Part of the clones is absent; in the studies checked, under half of the shortfall reflects unresolved V genes, and no reason is known for the rest. V, J and clone size are those of that table, while D and trimming were read from the DNA. This sample has about 220,000 clones in its table, and 75% to 85% of those were observed once. The ten largest clonotypes hold 2% to 2.5% of the sample.

A second Seattle source provided samples from volunteer blood donors who had recovered from COVID-19. Collaborating institutions collected whole blood in K2EDTA tubes following their own protocols. Collaborator samples were shipped for TCRbeta analysis as frozen whole blood, isolated PBMCs, or DNA extracted from either sample type. The sample comprised peripheral blood. The chain employs TRBV6-2 or TRBV6-3 and TRBJ2-2; the D gene identity is not certain. This TCR was sampled from a man aged 35 to 55 who had recovered from COVID-19. CDR3 reads: CASRPKESTGELFF. The nucleotides are TGTGCCAGCAGGCCTAAAGAGTCCACCGGGGAGCTGTTTTTT.